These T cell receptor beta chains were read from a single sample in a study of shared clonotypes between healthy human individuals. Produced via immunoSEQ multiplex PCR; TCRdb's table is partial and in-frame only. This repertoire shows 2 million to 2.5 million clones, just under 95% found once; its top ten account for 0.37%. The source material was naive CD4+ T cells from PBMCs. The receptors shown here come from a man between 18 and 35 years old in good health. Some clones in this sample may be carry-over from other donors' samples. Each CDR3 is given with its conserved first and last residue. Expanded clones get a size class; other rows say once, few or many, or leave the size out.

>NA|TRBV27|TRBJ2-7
CASSLLGDLDYEQYF
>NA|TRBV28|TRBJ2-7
CASSLHEQYF
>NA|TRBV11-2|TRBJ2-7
CASSRRTGTSYEQYF
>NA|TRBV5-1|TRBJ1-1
CASSLAAGHDTEAFF
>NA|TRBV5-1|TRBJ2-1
CASSSKVSSYNEQFF
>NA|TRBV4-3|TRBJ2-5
CASRPYHTVGGAQYF
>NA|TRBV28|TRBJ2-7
CASNRGGSYEQYF
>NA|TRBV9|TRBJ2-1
CASTLTSGGYNEQFF
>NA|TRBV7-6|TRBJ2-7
CASSLGRGTAAYEQYF
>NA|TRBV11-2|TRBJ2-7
CASSSRGGEQYF
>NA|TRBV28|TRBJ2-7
CASSDPGLAGVRSSYEQYF
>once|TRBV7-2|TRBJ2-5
CASSLGSGSQETQYF
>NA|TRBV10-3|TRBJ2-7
CAANRQENYEQYF
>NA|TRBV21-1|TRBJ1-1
CASSIDGRGTEAFF
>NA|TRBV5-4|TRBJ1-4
CASSFYRSTNEKLFF
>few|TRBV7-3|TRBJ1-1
CASSLGENTEAFF
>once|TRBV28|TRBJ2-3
CASNYGGPTQYF
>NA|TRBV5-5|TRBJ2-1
CASSPTTSFYNEQFF
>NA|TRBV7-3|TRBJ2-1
CASSLVGWDRGEQFF
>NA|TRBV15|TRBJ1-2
CATSREGGVNYGYTF
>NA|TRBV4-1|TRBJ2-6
CASSPRSTVDSGANVLTF
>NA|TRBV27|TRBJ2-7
CASRTAGIAYEQYF
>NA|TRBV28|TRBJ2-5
CASSYLGMAETQYF
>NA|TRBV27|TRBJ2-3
CASSLRTDTDTQYF
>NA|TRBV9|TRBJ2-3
CASSVETWADTQYF
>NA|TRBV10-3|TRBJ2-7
CATGDGTSYEQYF
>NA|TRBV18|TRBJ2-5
CASSPRPGLADETQYF
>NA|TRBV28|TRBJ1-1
CASSLGGQGSSEAFF
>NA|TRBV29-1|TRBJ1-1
CSVVPRIMNTEAFF
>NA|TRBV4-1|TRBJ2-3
CASSNSGRADTQYF
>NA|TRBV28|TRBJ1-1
CASSLPPQFGAEMGAFF
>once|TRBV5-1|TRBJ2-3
CASSFGGRTDTQYF
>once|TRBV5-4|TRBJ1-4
CASSPVGSPLNEKLFF
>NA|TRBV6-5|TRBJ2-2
CASSWRDTGELFF
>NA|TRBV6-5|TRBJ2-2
CASSYWWGAPGELFF
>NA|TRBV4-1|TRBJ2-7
CASSQDPRSDEQYF
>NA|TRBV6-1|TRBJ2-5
CASTGGLGRQETQYF